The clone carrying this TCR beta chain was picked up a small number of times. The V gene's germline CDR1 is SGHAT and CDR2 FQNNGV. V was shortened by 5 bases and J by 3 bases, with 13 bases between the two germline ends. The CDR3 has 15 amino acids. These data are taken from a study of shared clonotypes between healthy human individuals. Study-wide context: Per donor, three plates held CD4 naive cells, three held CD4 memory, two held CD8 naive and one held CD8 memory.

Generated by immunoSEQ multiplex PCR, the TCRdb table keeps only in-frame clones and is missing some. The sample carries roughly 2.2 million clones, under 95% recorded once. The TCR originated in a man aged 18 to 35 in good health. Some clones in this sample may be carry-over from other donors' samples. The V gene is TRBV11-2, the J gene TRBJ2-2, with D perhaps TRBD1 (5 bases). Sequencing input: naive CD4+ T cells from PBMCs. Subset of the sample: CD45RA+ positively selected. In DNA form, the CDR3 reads TGTGCCAGCAGCCAACGACAGACCTACACCGGGGAGCTGTTTTTT. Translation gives CASSQRQTYTGELFF.